This TCR beta chain was identified in a study of blood T cells in healthy people across ages. The use of a sample-barcoded 5' primer and a J-beta primer mix characterized a second PCR of roughly 7 to 11 cycles. TCRdb called the 5' RACE reads again in MiXCR, with one record for every CDR3 protein. The sample has 550,000 to 750,000 distinct CDR3 sequences, around 21% seen once; the top ten hold around 3.4%. This CDR3 comprises 12 residues. Trimming cost V 1 base and J 2 bases, with 4 bases left between them. Germline V lookup: CDR1 DFQATT, CDR2 SNEGSKA (reference sequence). This chain joins TRBV20-1 and TRBJ2-3; no clear D. The origin of this receptor is a man aged 65-85 years in good health. Specimen: blood. As DNA, the CDR3 is TGCAGTGCTAGAGTGGACACAGATACGCAGTATTTT. Translated: CSARVDTDTQYF.